This T cell receptor (beta chain) was observed in a study of cytomegalovirus exposure and HLA in healthy donors. At the level of the study: Within the Caucasian-associated ancestry cluster were around 81% of the approximately 400 genotyped donors. Study-wide findings and caveats: The authors later found HLA-associated TCR beta chains more clonally expanded than equally common others. TCR beta V segments were, for the most part, productive about 87% or about 30% of the time in an earlier analysis.

The PCR ran on 60 Vbeta and 13 Jbeta primers. The method was immunoSEQ multiplex PCR; TCRdb's version includes in-frame clones alone and lacks a portion of them. This table holds over 100,000 clones, approximately 87% found once. There are 16 residues in the CDR3. Germline CDR1 SGHNT, CDR2 YYREEE (reference sequence). J lost 4 bases, V lost 4 bases, and 5 bases had no gene match. With regard to this clone: Its target is unknown.

The chain joins TRBV5-4 to TRBJ2-1; 13 bases are a match to TRBD2. The clonotype was recovered from a woman aged 30 to 39 in good health and CMV-seronegative. Sequences were obtained from PBMCs. The CDR3 region has the DNA TGTGCCAGCAGCCCCACTAGCGGGGGGGGGTACAATGAGCAGTTCTTC. It translates to CASSPTSGGGYNEQFF.